Reported below is one TCR beta chain. Generated by immunoSEQ multiplex PCR, the TCRdb table keeps only in-frame clones and is missing some. The sample records around 43,000 clones, roughly 90% being singletons. These data come from a study of control samples from healthy donors and cancer patients. Germline CDR1 SGHTA, CDR2 FQGNSA. The CDR3 length is 15 residues. V gave up 4 bases and J gave up 2 bases; unmatched junction bases: 4. Sequencing was carried out using blood. This receptor was obtained from a woman between 45 and 65 years old in good health. The chain combines TRBV7-2 with TRBJ1-5; TRBD1 agrees at 8 bases. CDR3 DNA sequence: TGTGCCAGCAGCTCTACAGGGGGAGGCAATCAGCCCCAGCATTTT. This encodes CASSSTGGGNQPQHF.